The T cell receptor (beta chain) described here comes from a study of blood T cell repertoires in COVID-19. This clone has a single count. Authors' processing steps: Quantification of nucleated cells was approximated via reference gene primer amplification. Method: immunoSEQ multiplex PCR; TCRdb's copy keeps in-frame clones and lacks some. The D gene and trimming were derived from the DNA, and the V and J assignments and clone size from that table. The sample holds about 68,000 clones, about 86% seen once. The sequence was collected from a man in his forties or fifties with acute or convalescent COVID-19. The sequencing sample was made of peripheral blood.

The CDR3 loop is CASSVTSNRQGVYTF. The CDR3 coding sequence is TGTGCCAGCAGTGTAACCTCTAATCGACAGGGGGTATACACCTTC. The chain has TRBV6-2 or TRBV6-3 and TRBJ1-2; 9 bases fit TRBD1. Germline assignment: CDR1 MNHEY and CDR2 SVGEGT. There are 15 residues in the CDR3. The V segment lost 5 bases and the J segment 11 bases; nucleotides outside the gene matches: 15.